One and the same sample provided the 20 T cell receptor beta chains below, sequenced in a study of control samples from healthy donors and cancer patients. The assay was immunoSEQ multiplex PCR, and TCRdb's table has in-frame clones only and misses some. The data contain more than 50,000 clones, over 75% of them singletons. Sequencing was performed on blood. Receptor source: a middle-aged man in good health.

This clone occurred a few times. This CDR3 reads CASSLSGAYNEQFF. The CDR3 region has the DNA TGCGCCAGCAGCTTGTCCGGGGCTTACAATGAGCAGTTCTTC. This rearrangement joins TRBV5-1 to TRBJ2-1; D is perhaps TRBD1 or TRBD2 (5 bases each). The V gene lost 1 base and the J gene lost 4 bases, with 9 bases spanning the gap. This CDR3 spans 14 amino acids. Germline assignment: CDR1 SGHRS and CDR2 YFSETQ.

CDR3 nucleotide sequence: TGCAGCGTCATCCCGGGGTCTAGCACCGGGGAGCTGTTTTTT. Amino acids: CSVIPGSSTGELFF. V gene TRBV29-1 combines with J gene TRBJ2-2; D might be TRBD2 (5 bases). This CDR3 is built from 14 residues. The V end was cut by 6 bases, the J end by 4 bases, with 15 bases between. Germline loops: CDR1 SQVTM, CDR2 ANQGSEA.

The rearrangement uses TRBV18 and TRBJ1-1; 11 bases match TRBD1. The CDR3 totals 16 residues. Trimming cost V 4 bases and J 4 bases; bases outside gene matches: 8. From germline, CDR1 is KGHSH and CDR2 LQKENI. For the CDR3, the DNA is TGTGCCAGCTCACAAGGGACAGGGGGACGGGGCACTGAAGCTTTCTTT. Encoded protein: CASSQGTGGRGTEAFF.

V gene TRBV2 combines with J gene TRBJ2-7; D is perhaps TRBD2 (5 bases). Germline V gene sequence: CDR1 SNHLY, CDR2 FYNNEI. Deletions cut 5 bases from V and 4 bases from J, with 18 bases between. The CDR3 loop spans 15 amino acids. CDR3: CASSPLTTARYEQYF. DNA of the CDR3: TGTGCCAGCAGTCCCTTGACTACCGCCCGTTACGAGCAGTACTTC.

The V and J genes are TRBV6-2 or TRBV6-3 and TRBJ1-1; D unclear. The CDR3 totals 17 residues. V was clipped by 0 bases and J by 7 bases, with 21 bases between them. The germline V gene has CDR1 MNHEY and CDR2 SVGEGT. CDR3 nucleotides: TGTGCCAGCAGTTACTCGGTTTGGTGGGGAAATGGGGATGAAGCTTTCTTT. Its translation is CASSYSVWWGNGDEAFF.

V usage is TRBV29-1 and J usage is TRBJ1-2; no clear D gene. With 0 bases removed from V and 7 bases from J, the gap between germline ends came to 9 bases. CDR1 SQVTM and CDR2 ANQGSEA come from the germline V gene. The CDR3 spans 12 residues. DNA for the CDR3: TGCAGCGTTGAAGACCCTAGAGGTGGCTACACCTTC. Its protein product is CSVEDPRGGYTF.

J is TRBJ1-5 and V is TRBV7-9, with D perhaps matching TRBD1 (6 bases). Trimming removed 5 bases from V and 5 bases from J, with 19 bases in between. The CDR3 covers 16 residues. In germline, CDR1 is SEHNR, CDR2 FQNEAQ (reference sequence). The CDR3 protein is CASSPAGGWGDQPQHF. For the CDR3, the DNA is TGTGCCAGCAGCCCCGCGGGGGGCTGGGGTGATCAGCCCCAGCATTTT.

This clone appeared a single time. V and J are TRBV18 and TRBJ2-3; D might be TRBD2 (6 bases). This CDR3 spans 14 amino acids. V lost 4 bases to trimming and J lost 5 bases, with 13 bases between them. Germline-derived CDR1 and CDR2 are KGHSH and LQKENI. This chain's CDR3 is CASSLEGAGDTQYF. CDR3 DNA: TGTGCCAGCTCACTGGAGGGAGCGGGAGATACGCAGTATTTT. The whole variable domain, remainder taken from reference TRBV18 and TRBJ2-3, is NAGVMQNPRHLVRRRGQEARLRCSPMKGHSHVYWYRQLPEEGLKFMVYLQKENIIDESGMPKERFSAEFPKEGPSILRIQQVVRGDSAAYFCASSLEGAGDTQYFGPGTRLTVL.

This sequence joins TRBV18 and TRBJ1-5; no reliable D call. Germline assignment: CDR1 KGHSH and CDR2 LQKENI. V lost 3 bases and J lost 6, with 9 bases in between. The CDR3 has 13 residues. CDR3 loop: CASSPTEGQPQHF. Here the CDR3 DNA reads TGTGCCAGCTCACCTACCGAGGGTCAGCCCCAGCATTTT. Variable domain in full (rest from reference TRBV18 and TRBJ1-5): NAGVMQNPRHLVRRRGQEARLRCSPMKGHSHVYWYRQLPEEGLKFMVYLQKENIIDESGMPKERFSAEFPKEGPSILRIQQVVRGDSAAYFCASSPTEGQPQHFGDGTRLSIL.

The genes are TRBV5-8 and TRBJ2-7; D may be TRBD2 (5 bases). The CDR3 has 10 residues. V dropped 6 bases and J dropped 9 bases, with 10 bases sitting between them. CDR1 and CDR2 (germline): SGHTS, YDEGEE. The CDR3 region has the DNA TGTGCCAGCACCCGGGGAAGGCAGTACTTC. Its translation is CASTRGRQYF.

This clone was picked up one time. The CDR3 region is CSVMTGTSTDTQYF. The CDR3 bases are TGCAGCGTTATGACAGGGACTAGCACAGATACGCAGTATTTT. The chain combines TRBV29-1 with TRBJ2-3; weak D call: TRBD1 (7 bases). The CDR3 spans 14 residues. CDR1 is SQVTM and CDR2 is ANQGSEA in the germline V gene. The ends were cut back, 5 bases at V and 0 bases at J, with 12 bases in the middle.

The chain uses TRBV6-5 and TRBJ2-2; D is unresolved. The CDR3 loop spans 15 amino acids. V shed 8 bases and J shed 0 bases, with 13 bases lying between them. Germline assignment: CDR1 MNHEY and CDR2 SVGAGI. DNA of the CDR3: TGTGCCAGCTGGCACTCGGCGTCGAACACCGGGGAGCTGTTTTTT. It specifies CASWHSASNTGELFF.

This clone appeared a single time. The CDR3 DNA reads TGTGCCAGCAGCTTAAGATGGGGGACAGGCGCGAACAATGAGCAGTTCTTC. The encoded protein is CASSLRWGTGANNEQFF. V and J are TRBV11-3 and TRBJ2-1, with 8 bases identical to TRBD1. With V trimmed by 2 bases and J by 5 bases, 11 bases remained unmatched. This CDR3 is built from 17 residues. From germline, CDR1 is SGHNT and CDR2 YENEEA. Filled out from reference TRBV11-3 and TRBJ2-1, the complete variable domain reads EAGVVQSPRYKIIEKKQPVAFWCNPISGHNTLYWYLQNLGQGPELLIRYENEEAVDDSQLPKDRFSAERLKGVDSTLKIQPAELGDSAVYLCASSLRWGTGANNEQFFGPGTRLTVL.

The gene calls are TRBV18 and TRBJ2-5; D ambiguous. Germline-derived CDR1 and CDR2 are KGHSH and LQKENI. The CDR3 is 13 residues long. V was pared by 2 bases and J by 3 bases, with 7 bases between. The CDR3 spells CASSPIRKETQYF. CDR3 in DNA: TGTGCCAGCTCACCAATCAGGAAAGAGACCCAGTACTTC.

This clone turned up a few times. The CDR3 nucleotides read TGTGCCAGCAGCTGGGCCGGGACTGAAGCTTTCTTT. Its protein product is CASSWAGTEAFF. The gene calls are TRBV5-6 and TRBJ1-1; D is ambiguous. From germline, CDR1 is SGHDT and CDR2 YYEEEE. Trimming removed 3 bases from V and 5 bases from J, with 8 bases in between. The CDR3 contains 12 residues. Full variable domain (outside the CDR3, taken from reference TRBV5-6 and TRBJ1-1): DAGVTQSPTHLIKTRGQQVTLRCSPKSGHDTVSWYQQALGQGPQFIFQYYEEEERQRGNFPDRFSGHQFPNYSSELNVNALLLGDSALYLCASSWAGTEAFFGQGTRLTVV.

CDR3 nucleotides: TGTGCCAGCACCCGGGAGGCTGGGGAGCAGTACTTC. As protein: CASTREAGEQYF. The chain is built from TRBV7-9 and TRBJ2-7; TRBD2 aligns across 7 bases. The CDR3 sequence is 12 residues long. Germline assignment: CDR1 SEHNR and CDR2 FQNEAQ (reference sequence). Trimming took 7 bases from V and 7 from J; bases not matched to a gene: 7.

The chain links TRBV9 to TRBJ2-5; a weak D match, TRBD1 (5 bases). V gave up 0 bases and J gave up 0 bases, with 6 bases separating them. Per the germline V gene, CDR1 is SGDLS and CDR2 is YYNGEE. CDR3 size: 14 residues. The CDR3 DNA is TGTGCCAGCAGCGTAGCAGGGTACCAAGAGACCCAGTACTTC. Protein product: CASSVAGYQETQYF.

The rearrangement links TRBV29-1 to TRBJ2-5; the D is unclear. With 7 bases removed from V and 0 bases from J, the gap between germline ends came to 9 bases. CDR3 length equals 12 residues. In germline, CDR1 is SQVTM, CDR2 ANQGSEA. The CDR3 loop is CSGHVYQETQYF. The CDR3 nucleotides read TGCAGCGGGCATGTGTACCAAGAGACCCAGTACTTC.

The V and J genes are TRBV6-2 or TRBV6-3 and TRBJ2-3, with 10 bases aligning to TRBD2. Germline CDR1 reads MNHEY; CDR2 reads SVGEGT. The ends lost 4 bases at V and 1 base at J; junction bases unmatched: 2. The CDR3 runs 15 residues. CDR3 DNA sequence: TGTGCCAGCAGTTCCCTAGCGGGGGGCACAGATACGCAGTATTTT. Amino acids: CASSSLAGGTDTQYF.

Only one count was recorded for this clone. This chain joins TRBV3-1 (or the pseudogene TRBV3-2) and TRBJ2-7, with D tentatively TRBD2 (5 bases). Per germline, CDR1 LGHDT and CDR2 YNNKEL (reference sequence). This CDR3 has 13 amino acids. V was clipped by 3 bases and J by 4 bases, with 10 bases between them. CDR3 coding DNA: TGTGCCAGCAGCCAGATCGGGGTTTACGAGCAGTACTTC. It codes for CASSQIGVYEQYF.